These T cell receptor beta chains were read from a single sample in a study of response to subunit inactivated influenza vaccine. TCRdb fed the RT-PCR reads into MiXCR, producing one record per CDR3 protein. Of 450,000 to 700,000 distinct CDR3 sequences listed, 14% are singletons. Sequenced here: PBMCs from blood, sampled 12 days after vaccination. Receptors were obtained from a man aged 50 to 59 who received an inactivated influenza vaccine. The CDR3 runs from the conserved cysteine through the conserved F or W. Each record gives: clone size, V gene, D gene, J gene, CDR3 DNA, CDR3 protein. D genes are given only for firm matches. Not all rows give a size; the values are once, few, many and, for expanded clones, a class.

.,TRBV12-3/TRBV12-4,TRBD1,TRBJ1-4,TGTGCCAGCTGTTTCGGGACAGGGCCTGAAAAACTGTTTTTT,CASCFGTGPEKLFF
few,TRBV6-1,TRBD2,TRBJ2-3,TGTGCCAGCAGTCCCTCTAGCGGGGGGGGCGCAGGCACAGATACGCAGTATTTT,CASSPSSGGGAGTDTQYF
few,TRBV6-1,TRBD2,TRBJ2-3,TGTGCCAGCAGACAAATAGCGGGTAGCACAGATACGCAGTATTTT,CASRQIAGSTDTQYF
.,TRBV24-1,.,TRBJ2-2,TGTGCCACCAGTGAACCGGACGGCGCCCTTGCCACCGGGGAGCTGTTTTTT,CATSEPDGALATGELFF
.,TRBV7-9,TRBD1,TRBJ2-5,TGTGCCACTGGACAGGGAGAGACCCAGTACTTC,CATGQGETQYF
.,TRBV2,.,TRBJ2-7,TGTGCCAGCAGTGAGGCGTCCTACGAGCAGTACTTC,CASSEASYEQYF
.,TRBV12-3/TRBV12-4,.,TRBJ2-2,TGTGCCAGCAGCGAACGGACTAAATACACCGGGGAGCTGTTTTTT,CASSERTKYTGELFF
few,TRBV28,.,TRBJ2-6,TGTGCCAGCAGTGGTATTCTGTTCTCTGGGGCCAACGTCCTGACTTTC,CASSGILFSGANVLTF
many,TRBV7-2,.,TRBJ2-7,TGTGCCAGCAGCCAGGACCCCCCCTACGAGCAGTACTTC,CASSQDPPYEQYF
few,TRBV21-1,.,TRBJ2-2,TGTGCCAGCAGCAAAGCAAGGGGACAGGGGCGCACCGGGGAGCTGTTTTTT,CASSKARGQGRTGELFF
.,TRBV29-1,TRBD1,TRBJ2-5,TGCAGCGTTCGACAGGGAAGTGGGGTAGAGACCCAGTACTTC,CSVRQGSGVETQYF
few,TRBV6-5,.,TRBJ2-7,TGTGCCAGCAGTTTTGAGGGGCACGACGAGCAGTACTTC,CASSFEGHDEQYF